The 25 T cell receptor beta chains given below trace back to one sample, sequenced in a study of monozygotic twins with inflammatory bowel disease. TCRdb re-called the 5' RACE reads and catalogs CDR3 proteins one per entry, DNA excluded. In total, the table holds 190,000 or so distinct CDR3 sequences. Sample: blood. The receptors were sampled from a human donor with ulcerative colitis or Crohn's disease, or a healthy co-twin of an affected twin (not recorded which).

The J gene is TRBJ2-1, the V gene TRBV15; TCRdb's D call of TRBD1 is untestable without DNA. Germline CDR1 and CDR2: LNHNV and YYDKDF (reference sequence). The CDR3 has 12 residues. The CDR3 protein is CATSVVGDEQFF.

This CDR3 reads CASSWAYGEQFF. V and J are TRBV5-1 and TRBJ2-1. Germline assignment: CDR1 SGHRS and CDR2 YFSETQ. The CDR3 spans 12 residues.

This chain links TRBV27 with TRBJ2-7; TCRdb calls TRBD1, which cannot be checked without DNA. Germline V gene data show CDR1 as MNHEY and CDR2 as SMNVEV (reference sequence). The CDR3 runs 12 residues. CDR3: CASSLSGREQYF.

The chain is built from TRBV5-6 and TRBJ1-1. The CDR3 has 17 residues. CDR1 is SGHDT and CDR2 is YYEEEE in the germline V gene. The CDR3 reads CASSTAASINMNTEAFF.

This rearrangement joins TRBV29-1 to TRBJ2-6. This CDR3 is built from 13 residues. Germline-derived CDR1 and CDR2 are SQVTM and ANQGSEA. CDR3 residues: CSVLEWRANVLTF.

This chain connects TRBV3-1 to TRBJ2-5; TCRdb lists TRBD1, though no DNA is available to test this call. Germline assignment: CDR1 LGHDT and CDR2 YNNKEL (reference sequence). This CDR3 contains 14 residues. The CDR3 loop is CASSQGPGKETQYF.

The CDR3 loop is CASSFWRTFNTEAFF. The genes are TRBV5-4 and TRBJ1-1. In germline, CDR1 is SGHNT, CDR2 YYREEE (reference sequence). The CDR3 has 15 amino acids.

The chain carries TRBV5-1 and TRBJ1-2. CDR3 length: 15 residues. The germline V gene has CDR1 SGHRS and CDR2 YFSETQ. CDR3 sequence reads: CASRQLGHTNYGYTF.

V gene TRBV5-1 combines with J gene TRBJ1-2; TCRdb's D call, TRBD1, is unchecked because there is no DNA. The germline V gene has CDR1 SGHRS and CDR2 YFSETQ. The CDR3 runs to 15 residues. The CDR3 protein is CASSLRRAGGSGYTF.

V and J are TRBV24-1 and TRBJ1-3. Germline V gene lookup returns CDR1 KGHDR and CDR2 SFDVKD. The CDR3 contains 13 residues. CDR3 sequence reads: CATSDDQNNFIYF.

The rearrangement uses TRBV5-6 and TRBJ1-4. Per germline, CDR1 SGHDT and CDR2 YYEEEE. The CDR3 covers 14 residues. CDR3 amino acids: CASSWGATNEKLFF. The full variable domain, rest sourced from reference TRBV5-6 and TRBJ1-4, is DAGVTQSPTHLIKTRGQQVTLRCSPKSGHDTVSWYQQALGQGPQFIFQYYEEEERQRGNFPDRFSGHQFPNYSSELNVNALLLGDSALYLCASSWGATNEKLFFGSGTQLSVL.

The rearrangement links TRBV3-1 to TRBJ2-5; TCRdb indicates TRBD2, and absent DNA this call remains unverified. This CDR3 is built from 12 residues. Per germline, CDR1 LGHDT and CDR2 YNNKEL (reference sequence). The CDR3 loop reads CAAAGLQETQYF.

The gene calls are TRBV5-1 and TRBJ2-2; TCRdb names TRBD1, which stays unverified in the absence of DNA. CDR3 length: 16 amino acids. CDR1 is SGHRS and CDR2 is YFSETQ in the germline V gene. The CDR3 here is CASSWVTDTLLRELFF.

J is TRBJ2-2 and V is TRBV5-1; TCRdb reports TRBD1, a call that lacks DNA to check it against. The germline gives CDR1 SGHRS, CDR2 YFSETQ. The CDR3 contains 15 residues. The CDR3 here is CASGDGRSGTGELFF. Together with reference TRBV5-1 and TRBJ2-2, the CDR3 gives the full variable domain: KAGVTQTPRYLIKTRGQQVTLSCSPISGHRSVSWYQQTPGQGLQFLFEYFSETQRNKGNFPGRFSGRQFSNSRSEMNVSTLELGDSALYLCASGDGRSGTGELFFGEGSRLTVL.

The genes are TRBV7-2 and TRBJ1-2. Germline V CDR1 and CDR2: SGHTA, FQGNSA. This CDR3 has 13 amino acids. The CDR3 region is CASSVVVSYGYTF.

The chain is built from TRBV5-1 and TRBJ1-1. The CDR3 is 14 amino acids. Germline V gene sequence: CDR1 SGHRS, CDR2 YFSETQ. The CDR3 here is CASSLSSLVTEAFF.

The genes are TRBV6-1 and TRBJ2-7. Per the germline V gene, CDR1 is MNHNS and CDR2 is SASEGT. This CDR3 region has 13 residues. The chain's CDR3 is CATRLGLSYEQYF.

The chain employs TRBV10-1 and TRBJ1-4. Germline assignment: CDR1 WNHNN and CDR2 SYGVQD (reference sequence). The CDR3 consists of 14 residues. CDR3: CASSPDSSNEKLFF.

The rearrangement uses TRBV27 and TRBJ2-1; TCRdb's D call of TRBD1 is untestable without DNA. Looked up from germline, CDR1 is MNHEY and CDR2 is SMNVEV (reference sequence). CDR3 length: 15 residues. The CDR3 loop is CASSPEGGGRNEQFF.

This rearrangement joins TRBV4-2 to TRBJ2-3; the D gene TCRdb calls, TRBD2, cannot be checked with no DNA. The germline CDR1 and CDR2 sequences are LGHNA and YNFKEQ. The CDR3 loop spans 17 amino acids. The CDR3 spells CASSQDYRGGKRDTQYF.

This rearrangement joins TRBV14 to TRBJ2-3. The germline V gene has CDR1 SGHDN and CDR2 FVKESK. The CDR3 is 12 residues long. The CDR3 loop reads CASSQVADTQYF.

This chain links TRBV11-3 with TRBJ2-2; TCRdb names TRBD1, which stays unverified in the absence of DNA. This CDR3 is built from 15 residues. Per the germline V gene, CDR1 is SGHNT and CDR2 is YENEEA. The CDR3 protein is CASSLDGRGSGELFF.

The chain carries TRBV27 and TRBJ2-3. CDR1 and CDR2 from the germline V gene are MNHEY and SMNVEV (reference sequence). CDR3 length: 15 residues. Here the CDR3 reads CASSLMAVSTDTQYF.

CDR3 sequence reads: CASSQDRADKLNYGYTF. J is TRBJ1-2 and V is TRBV4-1. The CDR3 contains 17 residues. CDR1 is MGHRA and CDR2 is YSYEKL in the germline V gene.

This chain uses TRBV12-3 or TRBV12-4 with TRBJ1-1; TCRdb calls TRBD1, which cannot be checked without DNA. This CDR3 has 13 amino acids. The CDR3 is CASIPRGRPKAFF.